This T cell receptor (beta chain) was sequenced for a study of blood T cell repertoires in COVID-19. Study at large: Researchers got acute and convalescent COVID-19 samples from the United States, Italy and Spain. PBMCs, B-cell-depleted T cells, or T cells provided the cDNA or gDNA that made up the material.

Per the study methods: Reference gene primer amplification in the assay estimated nucleated cell counts. Measured with immunoSEQ multiplex PCR; TCRdb has only the in-frame clones, and not every one. V, J and clone size were drawn from that table, and D and trimming were deduced from the DNA. The table records 150,000 to 200,000 clones, 70% to 90% of them present only once. The CDR3 is made up of 12 amino acids. V gave up 9 bases and J gave up 3 bases, with 11 bases separating them. CDR1 MDHEN and CDR2 SYDVKM come from the germline V gene. The rearrangement joins TRBV28 to TRBJ1-2, with D possibly matching TRBD1 (5 bases). The sequenced sample consisted of peripheral blood. The TCR sequence derives from a human donor with active or convalescent COVID-19. The donor label of this sample is uncertain. This CDR3 is CASEGADYGYTF. DNA of the CDR3: TGTGCCAGTGAAGGGGCTGACTATGGCTACACCTTC.